This T cell receptor beta chain was obtained from a study of monozygotic twins with inflammatory bowel disease. The study, taken as a whole, reports: Between concordant and discordant twins, repertoire similarity failed to differ, a result that limited power may explain. Lower sharing of clonotypes with other individuals was seen in IBD patients than in healthy twins. This was most marked in patients showing signs of disease activity.

Blood was drawn once per donor, and each sample measured 2.5 to 3 ml. Amplification used two nested PCRs: 16 cycles, then approximately 10 cycles, on TCRalpha/TCRbeta cDNA. TCRdb reworked the 5' RACE reads into one entry per CDR3 protein, no DNA. This repertoire includes roughly 200,000 distinct CDR3 sequences. Turning to this clonotype: Its antigen is as yet unknown.

Germline CDR1 and CDR2: SEHNR and FQNEAQ (reference sequence). This CDR3 has 14 residues. This sequence originates from a human donor with ulcerative colitis or Crohn's disease, or a healthy co-twin of an affected twin (not recorded which). The chain links TRBV7-9 to TRBJ1-1; the TCRdb D gene call, TRBD1, has no DNA to confirm it. Sequencing input: blood. This chain's CDR3 is CASTLSQGNTEAFF.